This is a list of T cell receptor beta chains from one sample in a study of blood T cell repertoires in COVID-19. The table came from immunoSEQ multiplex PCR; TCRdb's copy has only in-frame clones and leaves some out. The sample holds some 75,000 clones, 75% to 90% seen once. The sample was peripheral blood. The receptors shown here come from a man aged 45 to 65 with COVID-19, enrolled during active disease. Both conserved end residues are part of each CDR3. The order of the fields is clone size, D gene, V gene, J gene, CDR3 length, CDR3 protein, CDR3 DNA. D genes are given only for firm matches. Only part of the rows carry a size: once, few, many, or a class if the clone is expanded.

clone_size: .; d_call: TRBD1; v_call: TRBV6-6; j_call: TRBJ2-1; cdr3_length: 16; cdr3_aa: CASSRGLQGLNNEQFF; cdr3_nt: TGTGCCAGCAGTCGAGGGTTACAGGGGCTGAACAATGAGCAGTTCTTC
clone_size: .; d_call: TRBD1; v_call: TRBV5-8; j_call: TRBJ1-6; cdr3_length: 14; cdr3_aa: CASSPGQGGSPLHF; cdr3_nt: TGTGCCAGCAGCCCTGGACAGGGAGGTTCACCCCTCCACTTT
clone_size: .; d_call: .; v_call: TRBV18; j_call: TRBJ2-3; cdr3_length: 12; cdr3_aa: CASSTNRVAQYF; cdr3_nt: TGTGCCAGCTCAACCAACCGGGTGGCGCAGTATTTT
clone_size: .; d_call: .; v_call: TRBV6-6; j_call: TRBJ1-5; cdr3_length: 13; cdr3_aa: CASSDSPNQPQHF; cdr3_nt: TGTGCCAGCAGCGACAGTCCAAATCAGCCCCAGCATTTT
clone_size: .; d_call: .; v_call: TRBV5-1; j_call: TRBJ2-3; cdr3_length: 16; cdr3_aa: CASSLGVGAATDTQYF; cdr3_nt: TGCGCCAGCAGCTTAGGGGTAGGAGCTGCCACAGATACGCAGTATTTT
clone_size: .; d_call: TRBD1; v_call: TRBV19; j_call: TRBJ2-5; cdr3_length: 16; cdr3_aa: CASSLSGTGGVETQYF; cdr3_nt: TGTGCCAGTAGTCTCTCCGGGACAGGGGGCGTGGAGACCCAGTACTTC
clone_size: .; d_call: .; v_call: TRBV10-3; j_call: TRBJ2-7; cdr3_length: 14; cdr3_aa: CAIRTRDTFYEQYF; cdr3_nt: TGTGCCATCAGGACCCGGGACACCTTTTACGAGCAGTACTTC
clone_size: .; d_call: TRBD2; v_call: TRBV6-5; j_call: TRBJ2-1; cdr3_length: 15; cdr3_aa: CASTVTSGSRNEQFF; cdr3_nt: TGTGCCAGCACCGTGACTAGCGGGAGTCGCAATGAGCAGTTCTTC
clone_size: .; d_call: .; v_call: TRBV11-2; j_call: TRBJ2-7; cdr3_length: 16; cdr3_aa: CASSLPPGQPSYEQYF; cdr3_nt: TGTGCCAGCAGCCTCCCCCCCGGACAGCCCTCCTACGAGCAGTACTTC
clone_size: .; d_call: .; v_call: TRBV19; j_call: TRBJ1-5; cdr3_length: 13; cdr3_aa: CASSMERDEPQHF; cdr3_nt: TGTGCCAGTAGTATGGAGAGGGATGAGCCCCAGCATTTT
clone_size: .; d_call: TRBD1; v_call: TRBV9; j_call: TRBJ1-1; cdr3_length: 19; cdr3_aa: CASSAETRQGWSLNTEAFF; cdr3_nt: TGTGCCAGCAGCGCCGAGACAAGACAGGGGTGGTCGTTGAACACTGAAGCTTTCTTT
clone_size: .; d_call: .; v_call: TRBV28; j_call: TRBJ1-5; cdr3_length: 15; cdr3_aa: CATPGRGGGHQPQHF; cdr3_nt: TGTGCCACCCCCGGTCGGGGAGGGGGTCATCAGCCCCAGCATTTT
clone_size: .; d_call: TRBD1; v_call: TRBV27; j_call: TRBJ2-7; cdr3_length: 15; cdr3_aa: CASSQLGQGLYEQYF; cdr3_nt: TGTGCCAGCAGCCAACTGGGACAGGGACTCTACGAGCAGTACTTC
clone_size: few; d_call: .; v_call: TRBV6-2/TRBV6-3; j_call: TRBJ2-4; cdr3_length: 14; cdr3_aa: CASSYSLATDIQYF; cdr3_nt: TGTGCCAGCAGTTACTCGCTAGCAACAGACATTCAGTACTTC
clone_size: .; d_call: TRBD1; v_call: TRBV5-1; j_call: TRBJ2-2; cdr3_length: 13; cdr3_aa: CASSFQGAGELFF; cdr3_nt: TGCGCCAGCAGTTTCCAGGGGGCCGGGGAGCTGTTTTTT
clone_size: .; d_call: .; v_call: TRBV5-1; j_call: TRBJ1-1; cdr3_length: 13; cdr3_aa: CASSPDTHTEAFF; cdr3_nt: TGCGCCAGCAGCCCCGACACCCACACTGAAGCTTTCTTT
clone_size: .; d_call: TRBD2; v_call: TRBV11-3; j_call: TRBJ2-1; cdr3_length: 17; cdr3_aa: CASSLRGLAGGVGEQFF; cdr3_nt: TGTGCCAGCAGCTTACGGGGACTAGCGGGAGGAGTGGGTGAGCAGTTCTTC
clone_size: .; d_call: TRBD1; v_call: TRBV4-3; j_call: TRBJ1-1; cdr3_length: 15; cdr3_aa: CASSQEDRGASEAFF; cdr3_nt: TGCGCCAGCAGCCAAGAAGACAGGGGGGCTTCTGAAGCTTTCTTT
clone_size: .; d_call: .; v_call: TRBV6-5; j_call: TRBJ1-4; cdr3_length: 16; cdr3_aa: CASSYSKGATNEKLFF; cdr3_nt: TGTGCCAGCAGTTACTCGAAGGGGGCAACTAATGAAAAACTGTTTTTT
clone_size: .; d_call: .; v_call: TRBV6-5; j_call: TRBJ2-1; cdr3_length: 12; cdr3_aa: CASSSREAGQFF; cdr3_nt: TGTGCCAGCAGTTCACGAGAGGCGGGGCAGTTCTTC
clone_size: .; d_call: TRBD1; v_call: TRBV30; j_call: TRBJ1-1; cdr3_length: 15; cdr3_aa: CAWSAYDRVSTEAFF; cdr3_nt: TGTGCCTGGAGTGCCTATGACAGGGTTAGCACTGAAGCTTTCTTT
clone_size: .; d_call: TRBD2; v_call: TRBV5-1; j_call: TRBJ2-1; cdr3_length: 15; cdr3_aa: CASSFGLAGDNEQFF; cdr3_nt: TGCGCCAGCAGCTTCGGGCTAGCGGGTGACAATGAGCAGTTCTTC
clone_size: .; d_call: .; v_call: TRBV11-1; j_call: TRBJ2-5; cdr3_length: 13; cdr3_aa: CASSLSHQETQYF; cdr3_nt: TGTGCCAGCAGCTTGAGCCACCAAGAGACCCAGTACTTC
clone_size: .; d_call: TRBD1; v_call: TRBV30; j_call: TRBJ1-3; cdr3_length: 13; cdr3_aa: CAWGQGSGNTIYF; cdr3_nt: TGTGCCTGGGGACAGGGCTCTGGAAACACCATATATTTT
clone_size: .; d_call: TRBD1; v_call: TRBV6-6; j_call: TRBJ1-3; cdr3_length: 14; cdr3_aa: CASTRQGSGNTIYF; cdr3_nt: TGTGCCAGCACAAGACAGGGCTCTGGAAACACCATATATTTT
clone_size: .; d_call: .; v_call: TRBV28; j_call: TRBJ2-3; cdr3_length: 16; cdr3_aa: CASSLWEASSTDTQYF; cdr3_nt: TGTGCCAGCAGTTTATGGGAGGCCTCTAGCACAGATACGCAGTATTTT